The 4 T cell receptor beta chains in this list originate from one sample, sequenced in a study of somatic mutations in cytotoxic T cells in rheumatoid arthritis. Profiled with immunoSEQ multiplex PCR; TCRdb holds only in-frame clones, not every one. The sample carries 15,000 or so clones, about 80% recorded once. The sample taken for sequencing was CD8+ T cells sorted from blood. The receptor source for this set is an adult with rheumatoid arthritis.

The gene calls are TRBV19 and TRBJ2-3; 12 bases align to TRBD2. The CDR3 totals 15 residues. Germline CDR1 reads LNHDA; CDR2 reads SQIVND (reference sequence). Unmatched junction bases numbered 5, after V lost 6 bases and J lost 4 bases. The CDR3 here is CASRATSGGPDTQYF. For the CDR3, the DNA is TGTGCCAGTAGGGCGACTAGCGGGGGCCCAGATACGCAGTATTTT.

This chain links TRBV10-3 with TRBJ2-5; possible D gene TRBD2, 7 bases. CDR1 and CDR2 from the germline V gene are ENHRY and SYGVKD. Deletions cut 2 bases from V and 4 bases from J, with 14 bases between. The CDR3 totals 15 residues. This CDR3 reads CAISEARGGGETQYF. CDR3 nucleotides: TGTGCCATCAGTGAGGCCAGGGGCGGGGGAGAGACCCAGTACTTC.

The V and J genes are TRBV5-6 and TRBJ2-3, with D possibly matching TRBD2 (6 bases). The CDR3 length is 16 residues. Between the trimmed V and J ends, which lost 4 bases and 1 base, there was a span of 16 bases. Germline V gene data show CDR1 as SGHDT and CDR2 as YYEEEE. The CDR3 DNA follows: TGTGCCAGCAGCCAACGACTAGAGGGTCGCACAGATACGCAGTATTTT. This encodes CASSQRLEGRTDTQYF.

This chain links TRBV19 with TRBJ1-5; D gene ambiguous. There are 15 residues in the CDR3. Germline loops: CDR1 LNHDA, CDR2 SQIVND (reference sequence). Trimming pared 3 bases from V and 0 bases from J, leaving 9 bases between. CDR3 DNA sequence: TGTGCCAGTAGTATGAACACCTATAGCAATCAGCCCCAGCATTTT. Protein: CASSMNTYSNQPQHF.